These 8 T cell receptor beta chains share one sample of origin, sequenced in a study of T cells after yellow fever vaccination. TCRdb analysed the 5' RACE reads with MiXCR anew, one entry per CDR3 protein. The sample lists approximately 610,000 distinct CDR3 sequences; roughly 17% were seen once. This material consisted of PBMCs, taken less than 6 days after the first yellow fever vaccination. The receptor set was obtained from a man in his late teens or twenties who received the YFV17D yellow fever vaccine.

The chain links TRBV6-2 or TRBV6-3 to TRBJ2-7, with 7 nucleotides matching TRBD1. The germline V gene has CDR1 MNHEY and CDR2 SVGEGT. The CDR3 is 11 amino acids. The J segment lost 5 bases and the V segment lost 10 bases, leaving 5 bases of the junction unmatched. The CDR3 loop reads CATRQGDEQYV. CDR3 bases: TGTGCCACCCGACAGGGAGACGAGCAGTACGTC.

This clonotype has just a few counts. This chain links TRBV29-1 with TRBJ1-3; D not certain. Germline values: CDR1 SQVTM, CDR2 ANQGSEA. Between the trimmed V and J ends, which lost 6 bases and 3 bases, there was a span of 6 bases. The CDR3 runs 11 residues. This chain's CDR3 is CSVAHGNTIYF. The DNA of the CDR3 is TGCAGCGTAGCTCATGGAAACACCATATATTTT.

The V call is TRBV7-2, the J call TRBJ1-2; the D is unclear. Germline lookup yields CDR1 SGHTA and CDR2 FQGNSA. This CDR3 has 15 residues. Deletions cut 5 bases from V and 2 bases from J, with 15 bases between. In DNA form, the CDR3 reads TGTGCCAGCAGCATACAAACCGGGAGGAACTATGGCTACACCTTC. Encoded protein: CASSIQTGRNYGYTF.

A few counts support this clonotype. The CDR3 bases are TGTGCCAGCACCCCGGTCCCCTACAATGAGCAGTTCTTC. It is translated as CASTPVPYNEQFF. The rearrangement uses TRBV12-3 or TRBV12-4 and TRBJ2-1; D is undetermined. V was pared by 7 bases and J by 2 bases, with 9 bases between. The CDR3 contains 13 residues.

This clonotype showed up just a few times. The gene calls are TRBV7-9 and TRBJ2-6, with TRBD1 identical over 9 bases. V lost 5 bases and J lost 0; bases outside the gene matches: 5. CDR3 length equals 17 residues. Per the germline V gene, CDR1 is SEHNR and CDR2 is FQNEAQ (reference sequence). This CDR3 is CASSTGTGYSGANVLTF. CDR3 coding DNA: TGTGCCAGCAGCACGGGGACAGGGTACTCTGGGGCCAACGTCCTGACTTTC.

The chain joins TRBV14 to TRBJ2-3; TRBD1 is a possible D gene (6 bases). V was shortened by 4 bases and J by 4 bases, with 12 bases between the two germline ends. CDR1 and CDR2 from the germline V gene are SGHDN and FVKESK. The CDR3 length is 14 residues. The CDR3, as DNA: TGTGCCAGCAGCCCAGGGGTAGCAGCAGATACGCAGTATTTT. It encodes CASSPGVAADTQYF.

This clonotype showed up just once. This rearrangement joins TRBV20-1 to TRBJ1-2; possible D gene TRBD1, 5 bases. The CDR3 is made up of 12 amino acids. In germline, CDR1 is DFQATT, CDR2 SNEGSKA (reference sequence). The V gene lost 0 bases and the J gene lost 4 bases, with 6 bases spanning the gap. The CDR3 coding sequence is TGCAGTGCTAGAGATGGGACCTATGGCTACACCTTC. Encoded protein: CSARDGTYGYTF.

This clonotype was seen a few times. CDR3 sequence: CAISESEGRGSTEAFF. For the CDR3, the DNA is TGTGCCATCAGTGAGTCGGAGGGGCGCGGTAGCACTGAAGCTTTCTTT. This chain links TRBV10-3 with TRBJ1-1; D may be TRBD1 (5 bases). This CDR3 is 16 amino acids long. Trimming took off 0 bases at V and 4 bases at J, with 15 bases between the two ends. Germline V gives CDR1 ENHRY, CDR2 SYGVKD.